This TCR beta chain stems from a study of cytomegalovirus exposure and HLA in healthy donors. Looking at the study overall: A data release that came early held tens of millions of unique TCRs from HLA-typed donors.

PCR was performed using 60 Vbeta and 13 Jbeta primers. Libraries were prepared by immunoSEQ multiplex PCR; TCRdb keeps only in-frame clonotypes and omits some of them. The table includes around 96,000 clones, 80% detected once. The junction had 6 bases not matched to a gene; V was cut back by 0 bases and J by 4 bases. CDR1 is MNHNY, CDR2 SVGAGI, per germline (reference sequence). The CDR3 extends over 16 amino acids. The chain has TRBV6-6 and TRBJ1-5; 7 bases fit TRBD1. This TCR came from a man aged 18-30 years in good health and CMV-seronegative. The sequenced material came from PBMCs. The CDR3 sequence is CASSYSGQMGNQPQHF. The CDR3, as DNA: TGTGCCAGCAGTTACTCGGGACAGATGGGGAATCAGCCCCAGCATTTT.